The rows below give T cell receptor beta chains drawn from one sample of a study of cytomegalovirus exposure and HLA in healthy donors. Clones were read by immunoSEQ multiplex PCR, and TCRdb kept only the in-frame ones, dropping some. This table has under 200,000 clones, less than 90% appearing once. The sequencing sample was made of PBMCs. The receptors derive from a male donor in good health and CMV-seropositive. CDR3s include the opening cysteine and the closing phenylalanine or tryptophan. A D gene is named only where the DNA matches it firmly. Rows give clone size only sometimes, using once, few, many, or a class for an expanded clone.

j_gene	d_gene	v_gene	abundance	CDR3nt	CDR3aa
TRBJ1-5	NA	TRBV19	once	TGTGCCAGCGAAGACAGCCCTAATCAGCCCCAGCATTTT	CASEDSPNQPQHF
TRBJ2-5	TRBD2	TRBV19	NA	TGTGCCAGTAGTATAGCCCGGCTAGCGGGTGGAGAGACCCAGTACTTC	CASSIARLAGGETQYF
TRBJ1-4	TRBD1	TRBV7-9	NA	TGTGCCAGCAGCACCCATGACAGGGTAGGGATTGAAAAACTGTTTTTT	CASSTHDRVGIEKLFF
TRBJ2-6	TRBD1	TRBV28	NA	TGTGCCAGCAGTTTATTGCTCAGGACAGGGGGATCTGGGGCCAACGTCCTGACTTTC	CASSLLLRTGGSGANVLTF
TRBJ2-7	TRBD1	TRBV18	NA	TGTGCCAGCTCACCACTGACCGGACAGGGGTCGGGCGAGCAGTACTTC	CASSPLTGQGSGEQYF
TRBJ1-5	TRBD1	TRBV27	NA	TGTGCCAGCAGTCTTGGACAGGGCGGTCAGCCCCAGCATTTT	CASSLGQGGQPQHF
TRBJ1-5	NA	TRBV6-1	NA	TGTGCCAGCAGTGAGTCTTGGATAGCCCCTAATCAGCCCCAGCATTTT	CASSESWIAPNQPQHF
TRBJ2-7	NA	TRBV10-3	NA	TGTGCCATCGGGGGCGGTTCCTACGAGCAGTACTTC	CAIGGGSYEQYF
TRBJ2-7	NA	TRBV20-1	NA	TGCAGCTTACTCGATTCGAACGAGCAGTACTTC	CSLLDSNEQYF
TRBJ2-3	NA	TRBV29-1	NA	TGCAGCGTTGAGGGACTGTCTAGCACAGATACGCAGTATTTT	CSVEGLSSTDTQYF
TRBJ2-3	TRBD1	TRBV5-1	NA	TGCGCCAGCAGCATCGGGACAGGGGGAGCAGATACGCAGTATTTT	CASSIGTGGADTQYF
TRBJ2-3	TRBD1	TRBV5-4	NA	TGTGCCAGCAGCTTAGGGGGCGCAGATACGCAGTATTTT	CASSLGGADTQYF
TRBJ1-5	NA	TRBV21-1	NA	TGTGCCAGCAGCCCCGCCCGTCGACAGGAGAATAATCAGCCCCAGCATTTT	CASSPARRQENNQPQHF
TRBJ2-5	TRBD2	TRBV30	NA	TGTGCCTGGAGTCTAGGACTAGCGTCAGAGACCCAGTACTTC	CAWSLGLASETQYF
TRBJ2-7	NA	TRBV4-2	NA	TGTGCCAGCAGCCAAGACTTAGGAGCCAAGGGGGGGATGTACTACGAGCAGTACTTC	CASSQDLGAKGGMYYEQYF
TRBJ1-3	TRBD1	TRBV29-1	NA	TGCAGCGTACAGGGACAGGGAGGCGGAAACACCATATATTTT	CSVQGQGGGNTIYF
TRBJ2-5	TRBD2	TRBV25-1	NA	TGTGCCAGCAGTTCCTACCGGACTAGCGGGAGAGAGACCCAGTACTTC	CASSSYRTSGRETQYF
TRBJ1-1	NA	TRBV2	NA	TGTGCCAGCAGTGACCGTACCTCCAGGGGCGGATCCGAAGCTTTCTTT	CASSDRTSRGGSEAFF
TRBJ2-7	NA	TRBV5-5	NA	TGTGCCAGCAGCTTGGAGACAGTATTTGACGAGCAGTACTTC	CASSLETVFDEQYF
TRBJ2-7	NA	TRBV6-1	NA	TGTGCCAGCAGTGAAGGGGAAGGACAACCCTACGAGCAGTACTTC	CASSEGEGQPYEQYF
TRBJ2-3	TRBD1	TRBV14	NA	TGTGCCAGCAGCAGGGACAGGGACACAGATACGCAGTATTTT	CASSRDRDTDTQYF
TRBJ2-1	NA	TRBV5-1	once	TGCGCCAGCAGCTTGGCCGGCGGGATATGGAATGAGCAGTTCTTC	CASSLAGGIWNEQFF
TRBJ2-7	NA	TRBV5-1	NA	TGCGCCAGCAGCTTGGGTCGGGAGCAGTACTTC	CASSLGREQYF
TRBJ2-3	NA	TRBV27	NA	TGTGCCAGCAGTTGGGACGGGACTCCCCAGACAGATACGCAGTATTTT	CASSWDGTPQTDTQYF
TRBJ2-3	NA	TRBV7-9	few	TGCGCCAGCAGCCTCCGGACAGAAAACACAGATACGCAGTATTTT	CASSLRTENTDTQYF